Listed below are T cell receptor beta chains from one sample, sequenced in a study of T cell responses to AZD1222 COVID-19 vaccine. The data were produced by immunoSEQ multiplex PCR, yet TCRdb's version contains in-frame clones alone and is incomplete. The repertoire includes around 92,000 clones, approximately 90% of them detected once, and roughly 7.5% sits in the top ten. The material was peripheral blood, obtained on day 0 of AZD1222 vaccination. The source of these receptors is an adult in good health. The CDR3 runs from the conserved cysteine through the conserved F or W. A D gene is named only where the DNA matches it firmly. Some rows have no size entry. The others give once, few or many, or a class for an expanded clone.

j_gene | v_gene | abundance | d_gene | CDR3aa | CDR3nt
TRBJ2-7 | TRBV12-3/TRBV12-4 | NA | NA | CASSLLYEQYF | TGTGCCAGCAGTTTGCTCTACGAGCAGTACTTC
TRBJ2-5 | TRBV7-3 | NA | NA | CASSLMANRQETQYF | TGTGCCAGCAGCTTAATGGCGAACAGGCAAGAGACCCAGTACTTC
TRBJ1-2 | TRBV30 | NA | NA | CAWGGRPSSGYGYTF | TGTGCCTGGGGGGGTCGTCCTTCTTCAGGCTATGGCTACACCTTC
TRBJ2-1 | TRBV7-2 | NA | NA | CASSWVADNEQFF | TGTGCCAGCAGCTGGGTAGCTGACAATGAGCAGTTCTTC
TRBJ1-4 | TRBV2 | NA | NA | CASRVELGNGKLFF | TGTGCCAGCAGAGTCGAGCTGGGGAATGGAAAACTGTTTTTT
TRBJ2-7 | TRBV18 | NA | TRBD1 | CASSPGTGLSYEQYF | TGTGCCAGCTCACCCGGGACAGGCCTCTCCTACGAGCAGTACTTC
TRBJ2-5 | TRBV27 | NA | TRBD2 | CASSSLGLAGETQYF | TGTGCCAGCAGTTCATTAGGACTAGCCGGAGAGACCCAGTACTTC
TRBJ1-1 | TRBV15 | NA | NA | CATSRGPPEAFF | TGTGCCACCAGCAGAGGACCCCCTGAAGCTTTCTTT
TRBJ2-1 | TRBV5-4 | once | TRBD2 | CASSLGGGAINEQFF | TGTGCCAGCAGCTTGGGCGGGGGGGCTATAAATGAGCAGTTCTTC
TRBJ2-2 | TRBV4-1 | NA | TRBD2 | CASSQDWEVAGYTGELFF | TGCGCCAGCAGCCAAGATTGGGAGGTAGCGGGGTACACCGGGGAGCTGTTTTTT
TRBJ2-6 | TRBV7-3 | NA | NA | CASSLTSRVDFSGANVLTF | TGTGCCAGCAGCTTAACGTCCAGGGTGGACTTCTCTGGGGCCAACGTCCTGACTTTC
TRBJ2-6 | TRBV18 | NA | NA | CASSQGPPGANVLTF | TGTGCCAGCTCTCAGGGGCCACCTGGGGCCAACGTCCTGACTTTC
TRBJ1-2 | TRBV4-3 | NA | NA | CASSHPKTDRDGKPLYGYTF | TGCGCCAGCAGCCACCCCAAAACGGACCGGGACGGTAAACCCCTTTATGGCTACACCTTC
TRBJ1-5 | TRBV2 | once | NA | CASSVEGSYQPQHF | TGTGCCAGCAGTGTTGAGGGATCCTATCAGCCCCAGCATTTT
TRBJ1-2 | TRBV27 | NA | NA | CASSLYFSPDYGYTF | TGTGCCAGCAGTTTATACTTCTCCCCAGACTATGGCTACACCTTC
TRBJ1-2 | TRBV9 | NA | NA | CASSHHRAAGYGYTF | TGTGCCAGCAGCCATCACAGGGCGGCGGGCTATGGCTACACCTTC
TRBJ1-1 | TRBV5-1 | NA | NA | CASSPELLNTEAFF | TGCGCCAGCAGTCCGGAACTTCTGAACACTGAAGCTTTCTTT
TRBJ2-5 | TRBV5-1 | NA | NA | CASSPTDRNQETQYF | TGCGCCAGCAGCCCAACGGACAGAAACCAAGAGACCCAGTACTTC
TRBJ2-5 | TRBV5-1 | NA | NA | CASSSGGGAGWETQYF | TGCGCCAGCAGCTCCGGGGGCGGGGCAGGTTGGGAGACCCAGTACTTC
TRBJ1-1 | TRBV19 | NA | NA | CASSIVPGGDTEAFF | TGTGCCAGTAGTATAGTACCGGGAGGGGACACTGAAGCTTTCTTT
TRBJ2-2 | TRBV12-3/TRBV12-4 | NA | NA | CASSLVPTGELFF | TGTGCCAGCAGTTTAGTACCCACCGGGGAGCTGTTTTTT
TRBJ1-1 | TRBV6-4 | NA | NA | CASSENRANTEAFF | TGTGCCAGCAGTGAGAATAGGGCGAACACTGAAGCTTTCTTT
TRBJ2-7 | TRBV12-3/TRBV12-4 | NA | NA | CASSLDRSYEQYF | TGTGCCAGCAGTTTAGACAGGTCCTACGAGCAGTACTTC
TRBJ1-2 | TRBV28 | NA | NA | CASTRAGPLNYGYTF | TGTGCCAGCACCCGGGCGGGTCCCCTAAACTATGGCTACACCTTC
TRBJ1-6 | TRBV12-5 | NA | NA | CASGLSDNSPLHF | TGTGCTAGTGGCTTATCAGACAATTCACCCCTCCACTTT
TRBJ2-3 | TRBV6-5 | NA | TRBD2 | CASSALAGGTDTQYF | TGTGCCAGCAGCGCACTAGCGGGGGGCACAGATACGCAGTATTTT
TRBJ2-6 | TRBV29-1 | NA | TRBD1 | CSVEHRGLLSGANVLTF | TGCAGCGTTGAACACAGGGGGCTCCTCTCTGGGGCCAACGTCCTGACTTTC
TRBJ2-7 | TRBV5-1 | NA | TRBD2 | CASSPSSGSGVHEQYF | TGCGCCAGCAGCCCCTCGAGCGGGAGTGGGGTACACGAGCAGTACTTC
TRBJ1-3 | TRBV5-6 | NA | NA | CASSLGGVSSGNTIYF | TGTGCCAGCAGCTTGGGAGGGGTTTCCTCTGGAAACACCATATATTTT
TRBJ2-7 | TRBV2 | NA | TRBD2 | CASSEVPGLGSYEQYF | TGTGCCAGCAGTGAAGTGCCGGGACTAGGTAGCTACGAGCAGTACTTC
TRBJ1-1 | TRBV5-1 | NA | NA | CASSFGGVNTEAFF | TGCGCCAGCAGTTTTGGGGGGGTTAACACTGAAGCTTTCTTT
TRBJ1-5 | TRBV6-2/TRBV6-3 | NA | NA | CASSARDNNQPQHF | TGTGCCAGCAGTGCCCGGGACAACAATCAGCCCCAGCATTTT
TRBJ1-6 | TRBV5-1 | NA | TRBD1 | CASSLFTGEGNSPLHF | TGCGCCAGCAGTTTATTCACAGGGGAAGGAAATTCACCCCTCCACTTT
TRBJ2-3 | TRBV2 | NA | NA | CASSEALSRDTQYF | TGTGCCAGCAGTGAAGCGTTGAGTAGAGATACGCAGTATTTT
TRBJ2-5 | TRBV7-9 | once | NA | CASSKPGTQQETQYF | TGTGCCAGCAGCAAACCCGGGACCCAACAAGAGACCCAGTACTTC
TRBJ2-3 | TRBV6-4 | once | NA | CASSYRETDTQYF | TGTGCCAGCAGTTACCGGGAAACAGATACGCAGTATTTT
TRBJ2-3 | TRBV28 | NA | TRBD1 | CASRSYGQDNTDTQYF | TGTGCCAGCAGATCTTACGGACAGGATAACACAGATACGCAGTATTTT
TRBJ1-6 | TRBV4-2 | NA | NA | CASSQVDGDNSPLHF | TGTGCCAGCAGCCAAGTGGACGGCGATAATTCACCCCTCCACTTT